Following are 21 T cell receptor beta chains from one sample sequenced in a study of early T cells in non-severe SARS-CoV-2 infection. TCRdb re-called the 5' RACE reads through MiXCR, storing one row per CDR3 protein. The sample includes about 90,000 distinct CDR3 sequences, about an eighth of them seen just once. This specimen was whole blood, taken at baseline. These receptors all stem from an adult who was a healthcare worker with PCR-confirmed SARS-CoV-2 infection or an uninfected control (not recorded which).

This clonotype was counted ten times or more. The rearrangement links TRBV28 to TRBJ1-3; D uncertain. Trimming stripped 5 bases from V and 2 bases from J, with 10 bases between. In germline, CDR1 is MDHEN, CDR2 SYDVKM. This CDR3 comprises 14 residues. The CDR3 sequence: CASSPGSPGNTIYF. CDR3 DNA: TGTGCCAGCAGTCCCGGGAGTCCTGGAAACACCATATATTTT.

This clonotype was seen at least ten times. V usage is TRBV3-1 and J usage is TRBJ2-7, with 12 nucleotides matching TRBD2. The CDR3 extends over 15 amino acids. Unmatched junction bases numbered 4, after V lost 4 bases and J lost 3 bases. The germline CDR1 and CDR2 sequences are LGHDT and YNNKEL (reference sequence). The CDR3 region is CASSPQTSGGYEQYF. CDR3 bases: TGTGCCAGCAGCCCCCAGACTAGCGGGGGCTACGAGCAGTACTTC.

This clonotype was seen repeatedly, ten times or more. V is TRBV6-5 and J is TRBJ2-2, with TRBD2 matching 9 bases. The CDR3 loop spans 16 amino acids. V shed 2 bases, J shed 4 bases, and the junction held 5 bases outside the gene matches. CDR1 is MNHEY, CDR2 SVGAGI, per germline. The CDR3 sequence is CASSYGLARGTGELFF. The CDR3 DNA reads as TGTGCCAGCAGTTACGGACTAGCGAGGGGCACCGGGGAGCTGTTTTTT.

This clonotype was counted many times. The chain carries TRBV7-9 and TRBJ2-1; the D is unclear. The V gene's germline CDR1 is SEHNR and CDR2 FQNEAQ (reference sequence). CDR3 length: 12 residues. V was shortened by 1 base and J by 10 bases, with 8 bases between the two germline ends. The CDR3 region is CASSLVVEEQFF. The CDR3 DNA reads as TGTGCCAGCAGCTTAGTAGTAGAAGAGCAGTTCTTC.

In this sample, this clonotype turned up many times. J is TRBJ2-1 and V is TRBV18; no reliable D call. With 2 bases removed from V and 12 bases from J, the gap between germline ends came to 14 bases. This CDR3 has 13 residues. CDR1 is KGHSH, CDR2 LQKENI, per germline. CDR3 coding DNA: TGTGCCAGCTCACCAGACCCATTAGTGGTGCAGTTCTTC. Translated, it gives CASSPDPLVVQFF.

In this sample, this clonotype turned up many times. The chain carries TRBV11-2 and TRBJ1-1; D ambiguous. The ends were cut back, 2 bases at V and 1 base at J, with 5 bases in the middle. This CDR3 is 13 amino acids long. Germline CDR1 and CDR2: SGHAT and FQNNGV. CDR3 sequence (DNA): TGTGCCAGCAGCTTAACCCCGAACACTGAAGCTTTCTTT. Residues: CASSLTPNTEAFF. Full variable domain (rest looked up from reference TRBV11-2 and TRBJ1-1): EAGVAQSPRYKIIEKRQSVAFWCNPISGHATLYWYQQILGQGPKLLIQFQNNGVVDDSQLPKDRFSAERLKGVDSTLKIQPAKLEDSAVYLCASSLTPNTEAFFGQGTRLTVV.

This clonotype was counted between two and nine times. The chain is built from TRBV20-1 and TRBJ1-4, with TRBD1 matching over 11 bases. Germline V lookup: CDR1 DFQATT, CDR2 SNEGSKA (reference sequence). V lost 5 bases to trimming and J lost 2 bases; unmatched junction nucleotides: 10. This CDR3 contains 17 residues. The chain's CDR3 is CSAPGQGVWSTNEKLFF. The CDR3 DNA reads TGCAGTGCTCCGGGACAGGGGGTTTGGTCTACTAATGAAAAACTGTTTTTT.

Many counts were recorded for this clonotype. The chain is built from TRBV28 and TRBJ1-2, with TRBD1 matching over 7 bases. Germline CDR1 reads MDHEN; CDR2 reads SYDVKM. The junction had 7 bases not matched to a gene; V was cut back by 7 bases and J by 5 bases. This CDR3 contains 13 residues. CDR3 amino acids: CASNPGQSYGYTF. DNA for the CDR3: TGTGCCAGCAATCCGGGACAGAGTTATGGCTACACCTTC.

This clonotype occurred a few times. The CDR3 DNA is TGCAGCGTTGACTCAGGGGTTACTGAAGCTTTCTTT. Its translation is CSVDSGVTEAFF. This rearrangement joins TRBV29-1 to TRBJ1-1; possible D gene TRBD1, 6 bases. Germline V lookup: CDR1 SQVTM, CDR2 ANQGSEA. Trimming shortened V by 3 bases and J by 5 bases, and 10 bases separated the two germline ends. This CDR3 has 12 residues.

The chain uses TRBV24-1 and TRBJ2-1; 8 bases are shared with TRBD1. CDR3 size: 12 residues. Losses at the gene ends were 10 bases for V and 3 bases for J; bases not matched to a gene: 1. From germline, CDR1 is KGHDR and CDR2 SFDVKD. The CDR3 coding sequence is TGTGCCACAGGACAGGGCTACAATGAGCAGTTCTTC. Translating gives CATGQGYNEQFF.

The J gene is TRBJ2-5, the V gene TRBV12-3 or TRBV12-4; unclear D gene. V was clipped by 1 base and J by 5 bases, with 20 bases between them. The CDR3 spans 17 residues. The CDR3 region is CASSLEARTTPRETQYF. In nucleotides, the CDR3 is TGTGCCAGCAGTTTAGAGGCTAGAACTACACCTCGGGAGACCCAGTACTTC.

The gene calls are TRBV11-2 and TRBJ2-7, with D perhaps assigned TRBD1 or TRBD2 (6 bases each). The V and J ends lost 1 base and 0 bases respectively, with 13 bases between them. CDR3 size: 16 residues. Germline V gives CDR1 SGHAT, CDR2 FQNNGV. This CDR3 reads CASSLGRGRGSYEQYF. The CDR3 bases are TGTGCCAGCAGCTTAGGACGGGGGCGCGGCTCCTACGAGCAGTACTTC.

The CDR3 sequence is CASSLAGTGIEYF. The CDR3 DNA reads as TGTGCCAGCAGCTTAGCCGGGACAGGGATTGAGTACTTC. The rearrangement links TRBV7-9 to TRBJ2-7, with TRBD1 matching over 9 bases. Germline CDR1 and CDR2: SEHNR and FQNEAQ (reference sequence). Trimming at V came to 0 bases and at J to 11 bases, leaving 5 bases not matched to a gene. This CDR3 is built from 13 residues.

V and J are TRBV6-1 and TRBJ2-1; TRBD2 agrees at 12 bases. V dropped 6 bases and J dropped 4; count of bases not matched to a gene: 4. Germline loops: CDR1 MNHNS, CDR2 SASEGT. This CDR3 has 15 amino acids. CDR3 protein: CASRLAGGGYNEQFF. The CDR3 coding sequence is TGTGCCAGCAGGCTAGCGGGAGGGGGGTACAATGAGCAGTTCTTC.

This clonotype appeared a few times. The chain uses TRBV18 and TRBJ1-5; D is unclear. The V gene lost 6 bases and the J gene lost 10 bases, with 13 bases spanning the gap. The CDR3 extends over 12 amino acids. Germline-derived CDR1 and CDR2 are KGHSH and LQKENI. CDR3 nucleotide sequence: TGTGCCAGCTCTCCAGCTAGCCCTCCCCAGCATTTT. Its translation is CASSPASPPQHF.

This clonotype was found a few times. V is TRBV9 and J is TRBJ1-4; 7 bases align to TRBD1. The CDR3 runs 16 residues. Trimming at V came to 4 bases and at J to 2 bases, leaving 8 bases not matched to a gene. CDR1 and CDR2 from the germline V gene are SGDLS and YYNGEE. The CDR3 here is CASSPRQGGTNEKLFF. The CDR3 DNA follows: TGTGCCAGCAGCCCCCGACAGGGTGGCACTAATGAAAAACTGTTTTTT.

This clonotype was observed a few times. The chain employs TRBV28 and TRBJ1-5; D remains unclear. Germline-derived CDR1 and CDR2 are MDHEN and SYDVKM. V lost 8 bases and J lost 3, with 17 bases in between. The CDR3 consists of 15 residues. The CDR3 here is CASSEPGLDNQPQHF. The CDR3, as DNA: TGTGCCAGCTCCGAGCCCGGCTTAGACAATCAGCCCCAGCATTTT.

There are many counts of this clonotype. The V and J genes are TRBV10-3 and TRBJ2-7; 7 bases map to TRBD1. Germline lookup yields CDR1 ENHRY and CDR2 SYGVKD. This CDR3 region has 15 residues. V was clipped by 6 bases and J by 6 bases; unmatched bases: 14. CDR3: CAIRQGATGVFEQYF. CDR3 nucleotides: TGTGCCATCAGGCAAGGGGCTACAGGGGTCTTCGAGCAGTACTTC.

In this sample, this clonotype turned up many times. This rearrangement joins TRBV7-6 to TRBJ2-3, with TRBD1 matching 10 bases. Looked up from germline, CDR1 is SGHVS and CDR2 is FNYEAQ. The CDR3 is made up of 18 amino acids. Unmatched junction bases numbered 15, after V lost 6 bases and J lost 3 bases. CDR3 amino acids: CASRLGRWDRGRTDTQYF. The CDR3 coding sequence is TGTGCCAGCAGGCTCGGCCGCTGGGACAGGGGCCGAACAGATACGCAGTATTTT.

This clonotype has just a few counts. The chain combines TRBV27 with TRBJ1-1, with a tentative D call TRBD1 (5 bases). Germline values: CDR1 MNHEY, CDR2 SMNVEV (reference sequence). CDR3 size: 17 residues. V lost 3 bases, J lost 2 bases, and 19 bases lay in between. CDR3 nucleotide sequence: TGTGCCAGCAGTTTGGGGCCCGGGACGGGGGAAAACACTGAAGCTTTCTTT. Protein sequence: CASSLGPGTGENTEAFF.

This clonotype is classed as medium-sized. The chain recombines TRBV3-1 with TRBJ2-1; TRBD2 aligns across 10 bases. This CDR3 comprises 18 residues. Germline CDR1 is LGHDT and CDR2 is YNNKEL (reference sequence). V lost 6 bases, J lost 0 bases, and 11 bases stayed unmatched. The CDR3 reads CASSQLAGTPGSYNEQFF. DNA for the CDR3: TGTGCCAGCAGTCAACTAGCGGGGACTCCCGGCTCCTACAATGAGCAGTTCTTC.